These T cell receptor beta chains were read from a single sample in a study of T cell responses to AZD1222 COVID-19 vaccine. The assay was immunoSEQ multiplex PCR, and TCRdb's table has in-frame clones only and misses some. The sample lists about 110,000 clones, 70% to 90% occurring once. Sample: peripheral blood, taken 28 days after the second AZD1222 dose. The receptors were sampled from an adult who received the AZD1222 COVID-19 vaccine. The CDR3 runs from the conserved cysteine through the conserved F or W. Fields, in order: D gene, V gene, clone size, CDR3 length, J gene, CDR3 protein, CDR3 DNA. A D gene is named only where the DNA matches it firmly. The listing skips clone size in some rows; elsewhere it reads once, few, many or a size class.

-	TRBV14	-	15	TRBJ1-1	CASSRDRPRNTEAFF	TGTGCCAGCAGCCGAGATAGACCGAGGAACACTGAAGCTTTCTTT
TRBD1	TRBV27	-	17	TRBJ1-1	CASSRTGGASVYTEAFF	TGTGCCAGCAGCAGGACAGGGGGCGCGTCTGTGTACACTGAAGCTTTCTTT
-	TRBV3-1/TRBV3-2	-	17	TRBJ2-7	CASSQVTGGTRTYEQYF	TGTGCCAGCAGCCAAGTAACTGGAGGGACCCGGACCTACGAGCAGTACTTC
TRBD1	TRBV12-3/TRBV12-4	-	13	TRBJ2-5	CASAWTGDETQYF	TGTGCCAGCGCTTGGACAGGGGACGAGACCCAGTACTTC
-	TRBV20-1	-	11	TRBJ2-1	CSASFRNEQFF	TGCAGTGCTAGTTTTAGGAATGAGCAGTTCTTC
-	TRBV5-1	-	14	TRBJ2-5	CASSFYPREWDQYF	TGCGCCAGCAGCTTTTACCCCCGAGAGTGGGACCAGTACTTC
-	TRBV9	-	14	TRBJ2-7	CASSVAALPYEQYF	TGTGCCAGCAGCGTAGCGGCTCTCCCCTACGAGCAGTACTTC
TRBD2	TRBV9	-	17	TRBJ2-3	CASSVGLAGGVTDTQYF	TGTGCCAGCAGCGTAGGTCTAGCGGGGGGGGTCACAGATACGCAGTATTTT
-	TRBV7-9	-	12	TRBJ2-1	CASTLGYNEQFF	TGTGCCAGCACCTTAGGGTACAATGAGCAGTTCTTC
TRBD1	TRBV2	-	19	TRBJ2-7	CASSEAGTGEYIGAYEQYF	TGTGCCAGCAGTGAAGCGGGGACAGGGGAATACATCGGAGCCTACGAGCAGTACTTC
TRBD1	TRBV5-4	once	15	TRBJ2-3	CASSPGQASTDTQYF	TGTGCCAGCAGCCCAGGACAGGCTAGCACAGATACGCAGTATTTT
-	TRBV5-1	-	15	TRBJ2-2	CASSPGISITGELFF	TGCGCCAGCAGCCCCGGGATTTCGATCACCGGGGAGCTGTTTTTT
-	TRBV28	-	13	TRBJ1-4	CASSTQGWGKLFF	TGTGCCAGCAGTACACAGGGTTGGGGAAAACTGTTTTTT
-	TRBV6-5	-	16	TRBJ1-1	CASSYAPGYGDTEAFF	TGTGCCAGCAGTTATGCCCCAGGGTATGGCGACACTGAAGCTTTCTTT
TRBD1	TRBV6-6	-	14	TRBJ2-1	CASSPGQDYNEQFF	TGTGCCAGCAGTCCGGGACAGGACTACAATGAGCAGTTCTTC
-	TRBV27	-	16	TRBJ1-2	CASRGGPHRLGYGYTF	TGTGCCAGCAGGGGAGGTCCTCACAGACTGGGCTATGGCTACACCTTC
TRBD2	TRBV5-1	-	19	TRBJ2-3	CASSPWTSGTFYSTDTQYF	TGCGCCAGCAGCCCCTGGACTAGCGGGACATTTTATAGCACAGATACGCAGTATTTT
TRBD2	TRBV11-3	-	16	TRBJ2-3	CASSVGLAGDADTQYF	TGTGCCAGCAGCGTGGGACTAGCGGGAGACGCAGATACGCAGTATTTT
-	TRBV18	-	14	TRBJ1-1	CASSPTPSYTEAFF	TGTGCCAGCTCACCTACTCCGAGTTACACTGAAGCTTTCTTT
-	TRBV5-1	-	14	TRBJ1-1	CASSQNQANTEAFF	TGCGCCAGCAGCCAAAACCAGGCGAACACTGAAGCTTTCTTT
-	TRBV19	-	13	TRBJ1-2	CASKGRSNYGYTF	TGTGCCAGTAAGGGACGCTCTAACTATGGCTACACCTTC
-	TRBV9	-	16	TRBJ1-5	CASSVGPSQGAQPQHF	TGTGCCAGCAGCGTAGGCCCCTCGCAGGGCGCTCAGCCCCAGCATTTT
-	TRBV11-3	-	15	TRBJ2-1	CASSQDYSPSNEQFF	TGTGCCAGCAGCCAAGACTACAGTCCCTCTAATGAGCAGTTCTTC
-	TRBV5-1	-	16	TRBJ2-6	CASSSPRGSGANVLTF	TGCGCCAGCAGCTCCCCCCGGGGGTCTGGGGCCAACGTCCTGACTTTC
TRBD2	TRBV5-1	-	17	TRBJ2-3	CASSSEWGLAGTDTQYF	TGCGCCAGCAGCTCGGAATGGGGACTAGCGGGAACAGATACGCAGTATTTT
TRBD2	TRBV20-1	-	14	TRBJ2-3	CSASSGGGTDTQYF	TGCAGTGCTAGTAGCGGGGGGGGCACAGATACGCAGTATTTT
TRBD2	TRBV30	once	18	TRBJ2-7	CAWSGISGLAGGPYEQYF	TGTGCCTGGAGTGGAATCTCCGGACTAGCGGGAGGGCCCTACGAGCAGTACTTC
-	TRBV5-1	-	15	TRBJ2-2	CASSRQGTGTGELFF	TGCGCCAGCAGCCGCCAGGGGACGGGCACCGGGGAGCTGTTTTTT
TRBD2	TRBV7-9	-	16	TRBJ2-5	CASSRSSGGKQETQYF	TGTGCCAGCAGCCGATCTAGCGGGGGGAAACAAGAGACCCAGTACTTC
TRBD1	TRBV6-4	-	14	TRBJ2-2	CASSGTGDTGELFF	TGTGCCAGCAGTGGGACAGGGGACACCGGGGAGCTGTTTTTT
-	TRBV10-3	-	13	TRBJ1-1	CAAGVGEGTEAFF	TGTGCCGCCGGAGTTGGCGAGGGCACTGAAGCTTTCTTT
-	TRBV2	once	12	TRBJ2-7	CASTGQGYEQYF	TGTGCCAGCACTGGGCAGGGCTACGAGCAGTACTTC
-	TRBV28	-	17	TRBJ2-1	CASSLWGSGGGYNEQFF	TGTGCCAGCAGTTTATGGGGTAGCGGAGGGGGCTACAATGAGCAGTTCTTC
-	TRBV7-9	-	14	TRBJ2-7	CASSLGQVSYEQYF	TGTGCCAGCAGCTTAGGACAGGTCTCCTACGAGCAGTACTTC
TRBD1	TRBV4-1	-	16	TRBJ2-7	CASSQGPGQGPYEQYF	TGCGCCAGCAGCCAAGGACCGGGACAGGGCCCCTACGAGCAGTACTTC
TRBD2	TRBV5-5	-	19	TRBJ2-7	CASSPWTSGDSRSSYEQYF	TGTGCCAGCAGCCCGTGGACTAGCGGGGATTCTAGGAGCTCCTACGAGCAGTACTTC
-	TRBV19	-	15	TRBJ1-4	CASSRQGSAMEKLFF	TGTGCCAGTAGTCGCCAGGGCTCGGCGATGGAAAAACTGTTTTTT
-	TRBV28	-	16	TRBJ1-6	CASITWSSSYNSPLHF	TGTGCCAGCATCACATGGAGTAGCTCCTATAATTCACCCCTCCACTTT
TRBD2	TRBV11-3	-	15	TRBJ2-1	CASSRGTSGGYEQFF	TGTGCCAGCAGCCGCGGGACTAGCGGGGGATATGAGCAGTTCTTC
TRBD1	TRBV3-1/TRBV3-2	-	17	TRBJ2-1	CASSQDTTGGYHNEQFF	TGTGCCAGCAGCCAAGATACGACAGGGGGTTATCACAATGAGCAGTTCTTC
-	TRBV7-3	-	16	TRBJ2-3	CASSLTGTLSTDTQYF	TGTGCCAGCAGCTTAACGGGGACTCTGAGCACAGATACGCAGTATTTT
-	TRBV3-1/TRBV3-2	-	17	TRBJ1-2	CASSPTGWGAVYYGYTF	TGTGCCAGCAGCCCTACTGGGTGGGGCGCAGTCTACTATGGCTACACCTTC
TRBD2	TRBV5-1	-	15	TRBJ2-2	CASSVPSGNTGELFF	TGCGCCAGCAGCGTACCTAGCGGTAACACCGGGGAGCTGTTTTTT
-	TRBV18	-	14	TRBJ1-4	CASSPFPAGEKLFF	TGTGCCAGCTCACCTTTCCCCGCAGGGGAAAAACTGTTTTTT
-	TRBV7-9	-	14	TRBJ2-1	CASSLVGNSNEQFF	TGTGCCAGCAGCTTAGTAGGGAATAGCAATGAGCAGTTCTTC
-	TRBV7-9	-	13	TRBJ1-2	CASSLPDSYGYTF	TGTGCCAGCAGCTTACCGGACAGCTATGGCTACACCTTC
TRBD1	TRBV14	-	14	TRBJ2-7	CASSPGTVSYEQYF	TGTGCCAGCAGCCCAGGGACAGTTTCCTACGAGCAGTACTTC
-	TRBV5-3	-	14	TRBJ2-7	CAHEAGRGSYEQYF	TGTGCCCATGAGGCAGGTCGGGGCTCCTACGAGCAGTACTTC